This T cell receptor beta chain was sequenced for a study of OX40 agonist ivuxolimab in advanced cancers. Study details: Patients treated during dose escalation were battling hepatocellular carcinoma, melanoma, renal cell or head and neck cancer. Age averaged roughly 60 years (range about 23 to 80), and roughly 80% were male. General study findings and limits: At doses 0.1 to 3.0 mg/kg, CD4+ and CD8+ clones expanded. CD4+ T cells averaged fewer expanded clones than CD8+ T cells.

Libraries were prepared by immunoSEQ multiplex PCR; TCRdb keeps only in-frame clonotypes and omits some of them. The data show about 96,000 clones, roughly four fifths seen once. The CDR3 runs to 15 residues. This clone appeared once. Its specificity is unknown. This clonotype was sampled from an adult with an advanced solid tumor such as melanoma, head and neck, liver or kidney cancer. The sequencing here drew on CD4+ or CD8+ T cells sorted from blood, taken in a trial of the OX40 agonist ivuxolimab. The genes are TRBV21-1 and TRBJ2-7; the table's TRBD2 call for D was not verified on the DNA. TRBV21-1 is given as a pseudogene. The CDR3 loop reads CASSKVYGGNYEQYF. CDR3 in DNA: TGTGCCAGCAGCAAAGTTTACGGCGGAAACTACGAGCAGTACTTC.